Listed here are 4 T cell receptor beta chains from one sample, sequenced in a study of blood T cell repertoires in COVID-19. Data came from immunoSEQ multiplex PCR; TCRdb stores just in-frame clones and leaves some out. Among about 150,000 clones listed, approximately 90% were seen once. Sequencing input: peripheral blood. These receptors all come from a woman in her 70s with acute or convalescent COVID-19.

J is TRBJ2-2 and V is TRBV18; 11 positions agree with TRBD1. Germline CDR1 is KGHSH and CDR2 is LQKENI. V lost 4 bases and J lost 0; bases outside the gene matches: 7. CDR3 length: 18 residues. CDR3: CASSLTPGQGANTGELFF. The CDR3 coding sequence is TGTGCCAGCTCACTCACTCCGGGACAGGGGGCGAACACCGGGGAGCTGTTTTTT.

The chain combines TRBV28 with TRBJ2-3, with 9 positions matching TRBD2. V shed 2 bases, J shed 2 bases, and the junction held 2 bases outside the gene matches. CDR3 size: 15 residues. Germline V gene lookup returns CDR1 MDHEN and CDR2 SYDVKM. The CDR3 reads CASSLAGGTTDTQYF. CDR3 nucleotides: TGTGCCAGCAGTTTAGCGGGGGGGACCACAGATACGCAGTATTTT.

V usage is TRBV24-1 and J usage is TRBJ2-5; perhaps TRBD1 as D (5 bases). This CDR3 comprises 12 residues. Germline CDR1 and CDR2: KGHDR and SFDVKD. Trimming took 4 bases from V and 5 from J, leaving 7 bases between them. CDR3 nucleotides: TGTGCCACCAGTGACCCAGGGGAGACCCAGTACTTC. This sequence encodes CATSDPGETQYF.

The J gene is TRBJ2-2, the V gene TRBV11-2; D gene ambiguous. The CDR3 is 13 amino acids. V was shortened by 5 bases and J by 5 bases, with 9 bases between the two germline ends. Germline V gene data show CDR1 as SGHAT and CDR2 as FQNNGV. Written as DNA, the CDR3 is TGTGCCAGCAGCATGATAGCTACCGGGGAGCTGTTTTTT. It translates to CASSMIATGELFF.